The rows below give T cell receptor beta chains drawn from one sample of a study of identical twins. TCRdb re-called the 5' RACE reads with MiXCR, one entry per CDR3 protein. The sample lists under 900,000 distinct CDR3 sequences; over 9% were seen once. These data also formed part of another study, on yellow fever vaccine responses in identical twins.

The sample consisted of PBMCs. The receptors were sampled from a woman aged 18-29 years in good health. Both conserved end residues are part of each CDR3. Fields, in order: V gene, D gene, clone size, J gene, CDR3 DNA, CDR3 protein. The D gene is left open where the match is weak. The listing skips clone size in some rows; elsewhere it reads once, few, many or a size class.

>TRBV12-3/TRBV12-4|.|many|TRBJ1-1
TGTGCCAGCAGTTTCCATAACACTGAAGCTTTCTTT
CASSFHNTEAFF
>TRBV28|.|.|TRBJ2-7
TGTGCCAGCAGTTTACCCGGACACTCCTACGAGCAGTACTTC
CASSLPGHSYEQYF
>TRBV2|.|.|TRBJ2-7
TGTGCCAGCAATGTCCCGCCCTACGAGCAGTACTTC
CASNVPPYEQYF
>TRBV20-1|.|.|TRBJ1-5
TGCAGTGCTAGAGTCGGGGGTTGGGGCAATCAGCCCCAGCATTTT
CSARVGGWGNQPQHF
>TRBV5-1|TRBD2|few|TRBJ2-2
TGCGCCAGCAACCGGGGGGGCCCGAACACCGGGGAGCTGTTTTTT
CASNRGGPNTGELFF
>TRBV5-6|.|few|TRBJ2-1
TGTGCCAGCAGCCCCGACGGGGCGGCTTACAATGAGCAGTTCTTC
CASSPDGAAYNEQFF
>TRBV4-1|.|.|TRBJ2-1
TGCGCCAGCAGCCGAGTGGACTTTAACAATGAGCAGTTCTTC
CASSRVDFNNEQFF
>TRBV6-2/TRBV6-3|.|few|TRBJ1-3
TGTGCCAGCAGTAACCCCGGGACAATCTCTGGAAACACCATATATTTT
CASSNPGTISGNTIYF
>TRBV6-2/TRBV6-3|.|few|TRBJ2-1
TGTGCCAGCAGTTACGTACAGACTTACAATGAGCAGTTCTTC
CASSYVQTYNEQFF
>TRBV10-3|TRBD2|few|TRBJ2-7
TGTGCCATAAAAAGGACTAGCGGGAGACCAACCATCGACGAGCAGTACTTC
CAIKRTSGRPTIDEQYF
>TRBV24-1|TRBD2|few|TRBJ2-3
TGTGCCACCAGTGATCGTGGGAGCGGGGGGGCCGGAGATACGCAGTATTTT
CATSDRGSGGAGDTQYF
>TRBV29-1|.|.|TRBJ2-5
TGCAGCGTTTGGGATGCTCGGGCAGGGGAAGAGACCCAGTACTTC
CSVWDARAGEETQYF
>TRBV29-1|.|many|TRBJ2-7
TGCAGCGTTGGGGCCTTGGAGATGGTCGAAAACGAGCAGTACTTC
CSVGALEMVENEQYF
>TRBV15|.|.|TRBJ2-5
TGTGCCACCAGCCCCCGCTCCGGGCTTCAAGAGACCCAGTACTTC
CATSPRSGLQETQYF
>TRBV6-1|.|.|TRBJ1-5
TGTGCCAGCAGTACGGGACAAACTCGGCCCCAGCATTTT
CASSTGQTRPQHF
>TRBV6-4|.|.|TRBJ2-5
TGTGCCAGCACAAGTGGGATTTGCCAAGAGACCCAGTACTTC
CASTSGICQETQYF
>TRBV20-1|.|few|TRBJ2-2
TGCAGTGCTAGAGATACGAGGGGTTCGGCCGGGGAGCTGTTTTTT
CSARDTRGSAGELFF
>TRBV20-1|TRBD1|few|TRBJ2-1
TGCAGTGCTAGCGATCTTGGGGACAGGGGATTCCATGAGCAGTTCTTC
CSASDLGDRGFHEQFF
>TRBV29-1|.|few|TRBJ1-1
TGCAGCGTTGAGGTGGCTAGGGTTGAAGCTTTCTTT
CSVEVARVEAFF
>TRBV5-1|.|many|TRBJ1-5
TGCGCCAGCAGCTTGGTGGGGGGGAATCAGCCCCAGCATTTT
CASSLVGGNQPQHF
>TRBV20-1|.|many|TRBJ2-2
TGCAGTGCTAGTCAGCAGTCGAACACCGGGGAGCTGTTTTTT
CSASQQSNTGELFF
>TRBV11-2|.|few|TRBJ2-1
TGTGCCAGCAGCAGACGAAAGGAAGAGGAGTTCTTC
CASSRRKEEEFF
>TRBV5-1|.|few|TRBJ2-7
TGCGCCAGCAGCTTGTATTCTAGCGCCACAGTCTACGAGCAGTACTTC
CASSLYSSATVYEQYF
>TRBV20-1|.|few|TRBJ2-7
TGCAGTGCTTCGCAGGGGACCTACGAGCAGTACTTC
CSASQGTYEQYF
>TRBV5-1|.|many|TRBJ1-1
TGCGCCAGCAGTACAGAAGGGGGGTCTGAAGCTTTCTTT
CASSTEGGSEAFF
>TRBV6-5|.|.|TRBJ2-1
TGTGCCAGCAGTTACACCTATAGCTCCTACAATGAGCAGTTCTTC
CASSYTYSSYNEQFF
>TRBV24-1|.|.|TRBJ1-1
TGTGCCACCAATCTTTGGGCGGGAGGGAACACTGAAGCTTTCTTT
CATNLWAGGNTEAFF
>TRBV24-1|.|few|TRBJ2-4
TGTGCCACCAGTGCCGCGACAGGTCAAGCCAAAAACATTCAGTACTTC
CATSAATGQAKNIQYF
>TRBV5-1|TRBD1|.|TRBJ1-2
TGCGCCAGCAGTCCGGTTCAACAGGGGAATGGCTACACCTTC
CASSPVQQGNGYTF
>TRBV6-1|TRBD1|few|TRBJ1-5
TGTGCCAGCAGTGCTGGGACAGGGGGGGCGGATCAGCCCCAGCATTTT
CASSAGTGGADQPQHF
>TRBV4-1|.|many|TRBJ2-4
TGCGCCAGCAGCCAAGATGACCGACCTGCGGACATTCAGTACTTC
CASSQDDRPADIQYF
>TRBV5-1|.|.|TRBJ2-6
TGCGCCAGCAGCCCGGGCCCTACTGGGGCCAACGTCCTGACTTTC
CASSPGPTGANVLTF
>TRBV6-1|TRBD2|.|TRBJ2-7
TGTGCCAGCACCACCGGGACTAGCGGGAGCTACGAGCAGTACTTC
CASTTGTSGSYEQYF
>TRBV11-2|.|few|TRBJ1-2
TGTGCCAGCAGCTTAGGGGCCAACTCCGCGGTGAGGTACACCTTC
CASSLGANSAVRYTF
>TRBV2|.|.|TRBJ2-1
TGTGCCAGCAGTGAGGTCCTGTTCAATGAGCAGTTCTTC
CASSEVLFNEQFF
>TRBV7-9|.|.|TRBJ2-1
TGTGCCAGCGGCCGGGACGGCTCCTACAATGAGCAGTTCTTC
CASGRDGSYNEQFF
>TRBV5-4|.|.|TRBJ2-2
TGTGCCAGCAGCTGGAAGAGGACCGGGGAGCTGTTTTTT
CASSWKRTGELFF
>TRBV20-1|.|many|TRBJ2-5
TGCAGTGCTAGATCATCCGCGATCCAAGAGACCCAGTACTTC
CSARSSAIQETQYF
>TRBV20-1|TRBD2|.|TRBJ2-7
TGCAGTGCTACGTCTAGCGGGAGAACCGCCTACGAGCAGTACTTC
CSATSSGRTAYEQYF
>TRBV12-3/TRBV12-4|TRBD2|.|TRBJ2-5
TGTGCCAGCAGTTCTGGGACTAGCGGGACCGGGGAGACCCAGTACTTC
CASSSGTSGTGETQYF
>TRBV20-1|.|.|TRBJ1-6
TGCAGTGTCTACCGGGGGTATAATTCACCCCTCCACTTT
CSVYRGYNSPLHF
>TRBV7-3|.|.|TRBJ2-3
TGTGCCAGCAGCTTAATGCCGGGGGGCAGTAGCACAGATACGCAGTATTTT
CASSLMPGGSSTDTQYF
>TRBV12-3/TRBV12-4|.|.|TRBJ2-1
TGTGCCAGCAGCTCACGAGCCGTGGGTGGTAATGAGCAGTTCTTC
CASSSRAVGGNEQFF
>TRBV12-3/TRBV12-4|.|.|TRBJ1-4
TGTGCCAGCCGCCGACGCGGGGGCTATGAAAAACTGTTTTTT
CASRRRGGYEKLFF
>TRBV7-9|TRBD1|few|TRBJ2-5
TGTGCCAGCAGCTTAGTAAGCCGGACAGGGGGCTTTGAGACCCAGTACTTC
CASSLVSRTGGFETQYF
>TRBV9|TRBD2|few|TRBJ2-7
TGTGCCAGCAGCGTAGACGGACTAGGGTTCAGCCGCTACGAGCAGTACTTC
CASSVDGLGFSRYEQYF
>TRBV10-3|.|few|TRBJ2-1
TGTGCCATCGGCATCTACAATGAGCAGTTCTTC
CAIGIYNEQFF
>TRBV7-9|.|few|TRBJ2-7
TGTGCCAGCAGCTCCGTATGGGGGCCCTACGAGCAGTACTTC
CASSSVWGPYEQYF
>TRBV3-1|.|few|TRBJ2-5
TGTGCCAGCAGCCAAGAATCTTTAGTCGTCCAAGAGACCCAGTACTTC
CASSQESLVVQETQYF
>TRBV2|TRBD2|many|TRBJ2-1
TGTGCCAGCAGTGGCGGGCTAGCGGGAGCTCGCAATGAGCAGTTCTTC
CASSGGLAGARNEQFF
>TRBV2|.|.|TRBJ2-2
TGTGCCAGCAAGGGACTCCCCGGGGAGCTGTTTTTT
CASKGLPGELFF
>TRBV20-1|TRBD1|few|TRBJ2-5
TGCAGTGCTTGTGCCGGGACAGGGCCTGGGGAGACCCAGTACTTC
CSACAGTGPGETQYF
>TRBV12-3/TRBV12-4|.|few|TRBJ1-5
TGTGCCAGCAGTTGGGGGGGGGATAGCAATCAGCCCCAGCATTTT
CASSWGGDSNQPQHF
>TRBV6-1|.|.|TRBJ1-5
TGTGCCAGCAGTGACATTAATCAGCCCCAGCATTTT
CASSDINQPQHF
>TRBV28|.|few|TRBJ2-1
TGTGCCAGCAGATGGGGGGGGGGCAGGGATGAGCAGTTCTTC
CASRWGGGRDEQFF
>TRBV25-1|.|many|TRBJ2-1
TGTGCCAGCAGTGAACTCGGACTAGAGCAGTTCTTC
CASSELGLEQFF
>TRBV29-1|.|few|TRBJ1-3
TGCAGCGTTGTAAGGGGCTCTGGAAACACCATATATTTT
CSVVRGSGNTIYF